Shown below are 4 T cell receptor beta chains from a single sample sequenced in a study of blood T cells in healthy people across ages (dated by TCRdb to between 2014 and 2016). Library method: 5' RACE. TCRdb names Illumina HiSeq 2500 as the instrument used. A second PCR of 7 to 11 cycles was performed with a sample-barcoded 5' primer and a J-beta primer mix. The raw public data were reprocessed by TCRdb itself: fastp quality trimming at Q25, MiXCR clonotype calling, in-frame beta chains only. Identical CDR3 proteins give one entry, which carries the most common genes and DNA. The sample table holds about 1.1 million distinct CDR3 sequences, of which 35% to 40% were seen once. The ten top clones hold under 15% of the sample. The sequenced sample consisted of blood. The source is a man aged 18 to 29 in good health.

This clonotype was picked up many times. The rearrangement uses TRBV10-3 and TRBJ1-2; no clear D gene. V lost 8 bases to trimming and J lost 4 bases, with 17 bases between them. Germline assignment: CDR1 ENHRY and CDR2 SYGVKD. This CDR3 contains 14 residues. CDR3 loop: CAISENQGFYGYTF. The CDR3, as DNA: TGTGCCATCTCCGAAAACCAAGGGTTCTATGGCTACACCTTC.

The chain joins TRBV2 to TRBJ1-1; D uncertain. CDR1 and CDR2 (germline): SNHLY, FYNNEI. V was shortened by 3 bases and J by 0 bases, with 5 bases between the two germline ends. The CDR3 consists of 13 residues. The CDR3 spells CASSDMVNTEAFF. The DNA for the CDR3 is TGTGCCAGCAGTGATATGGTGAACACTGAAGCTTTCTTT.

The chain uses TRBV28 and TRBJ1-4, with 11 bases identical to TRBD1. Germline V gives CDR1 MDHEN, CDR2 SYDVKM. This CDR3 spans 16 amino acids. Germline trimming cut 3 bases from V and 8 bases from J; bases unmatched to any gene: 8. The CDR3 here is CASSFGQGALREKLFF. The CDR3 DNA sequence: TGTGCCAGCAGTTTTGGACAGGGGGCATTGAGGGAAAAACTGTTTTTT.

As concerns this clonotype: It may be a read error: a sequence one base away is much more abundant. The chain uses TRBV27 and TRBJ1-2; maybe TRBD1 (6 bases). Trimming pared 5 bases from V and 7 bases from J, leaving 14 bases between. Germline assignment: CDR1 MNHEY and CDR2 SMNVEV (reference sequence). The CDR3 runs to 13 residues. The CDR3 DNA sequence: TGTGCCAGCAGTGTTAGGCAGGGGAGTGGCTACACCTTC. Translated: CASSVRQGSGYTF.